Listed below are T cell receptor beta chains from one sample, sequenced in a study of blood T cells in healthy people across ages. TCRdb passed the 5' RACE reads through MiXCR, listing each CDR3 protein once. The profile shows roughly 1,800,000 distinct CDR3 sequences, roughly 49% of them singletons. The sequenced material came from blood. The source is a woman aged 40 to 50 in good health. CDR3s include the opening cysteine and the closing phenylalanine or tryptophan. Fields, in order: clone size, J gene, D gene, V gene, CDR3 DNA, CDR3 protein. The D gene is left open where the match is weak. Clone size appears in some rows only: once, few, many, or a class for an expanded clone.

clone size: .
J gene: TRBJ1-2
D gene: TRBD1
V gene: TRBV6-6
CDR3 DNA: TGTGCCAGCAGCCCAGACAGGGCTGGTGGGTATGGCTACACCTTC
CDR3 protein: CASSPDRAGGYGYTF

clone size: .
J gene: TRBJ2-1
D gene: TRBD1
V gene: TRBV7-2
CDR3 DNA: TGTGCCAGCAGCCACAGGGGCCAAGAGACCCAGTTCTTC
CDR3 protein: CASSHRGQETQFF

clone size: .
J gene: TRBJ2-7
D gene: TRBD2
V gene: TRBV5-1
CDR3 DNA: TGCGCCAGCAGCGCCCGACTAGCGGTCTACGAGCAGTACTTC
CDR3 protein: CASSARLAVYEQYF

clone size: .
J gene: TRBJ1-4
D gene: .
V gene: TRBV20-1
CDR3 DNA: TGCAGTGCTAGAGATCTCGGCCAGCGCAATGAAAAACTGTTTTTT
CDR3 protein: CSARDLGQRNEKLFF

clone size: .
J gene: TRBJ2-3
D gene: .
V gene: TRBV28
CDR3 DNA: TGTGCCAGCACCCCCGGTGTTGGTGCAACAGATACGCAGTATTTT
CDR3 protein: CASTPGVGATDTQYF

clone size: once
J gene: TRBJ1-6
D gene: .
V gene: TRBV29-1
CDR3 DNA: TGCAGCGTCAGGCAGGGGAGTGACACCCTCCACTTT
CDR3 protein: CSVRQGSDTLHF

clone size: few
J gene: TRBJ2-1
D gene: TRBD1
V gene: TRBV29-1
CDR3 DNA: TGCAGCGTTGAGGGACAGGGAAATGAGCAGTTCTTC
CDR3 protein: CSVEGQGNEQFF

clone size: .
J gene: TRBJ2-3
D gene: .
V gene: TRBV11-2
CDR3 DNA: TGTGCCAGCAGCTTACGGCCGCTCACAGATACGCAGTATTTT
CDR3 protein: CASSLRPLTDTQYF

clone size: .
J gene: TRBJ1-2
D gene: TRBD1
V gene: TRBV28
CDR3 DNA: TGTGCCAGCAGACCGACAGGGTTCTATGGCTACACCTTC
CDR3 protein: CASRPTGFYGYTF

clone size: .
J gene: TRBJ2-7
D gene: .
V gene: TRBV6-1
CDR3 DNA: TGTGCCAGCAGTGAAGCGCCTGGCCCCTACGAGCAGTACTTC
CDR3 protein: CASSEAPGPYEQYF

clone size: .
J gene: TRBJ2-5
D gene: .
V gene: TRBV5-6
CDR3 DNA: TGTGCCAGCAGCTTCTGGGTTCCGCCCGAGACCCAGTACTTC
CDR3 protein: CASSFWVPPETQYF

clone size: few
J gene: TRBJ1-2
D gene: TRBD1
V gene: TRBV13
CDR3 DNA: TGTGCCAGCAGCTTACGACAGGGGTTTGAGGGCTACACCTTC
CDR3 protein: CASSLRQGFEGYTF

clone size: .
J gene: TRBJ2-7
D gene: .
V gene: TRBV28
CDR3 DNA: TGTGCCAGCAGTTTATGGGTTGGGGCAGGCGCGTCCTACGAGCAGTACTTC
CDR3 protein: CASSLWVGAGASYEQYF

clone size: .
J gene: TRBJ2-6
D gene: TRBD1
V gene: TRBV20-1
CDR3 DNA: TGCAGTGCTAGGGGGACAGGGGGGGCCAACGTCCTGACTTTC
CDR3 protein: CSARGTGGANVLTF

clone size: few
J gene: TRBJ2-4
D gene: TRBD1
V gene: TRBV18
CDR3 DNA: TGTGCCAGCTCACCAGACAGGAACCTCGAGGGGGCCCAGTACTTC
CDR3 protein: CASSPDRNLEGAQYF

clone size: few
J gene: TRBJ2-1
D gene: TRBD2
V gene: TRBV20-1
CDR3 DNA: TGCAGTGCCACCCCGGGACTAGGTGAGCAGTTCTTC
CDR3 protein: CSATPGLGEQFF

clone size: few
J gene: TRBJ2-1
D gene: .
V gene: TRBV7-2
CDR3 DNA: TGTGCCAGCAGCCCCCGGAGGGGGCAAGGGAATGAGCAGTTCTTC
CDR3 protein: CASSPRRGQGNEQFF

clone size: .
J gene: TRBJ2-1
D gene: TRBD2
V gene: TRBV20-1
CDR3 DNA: TGCAGTGCTAGCAGGGGACTAGTCGGGGATGAGCAGTTCTTC
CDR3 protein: CSASRGLVGDEQFF

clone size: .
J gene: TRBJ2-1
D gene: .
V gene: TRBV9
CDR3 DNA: TGTGCCAGCAGACCTCAGGGTAATGAGCAGTTCTTC
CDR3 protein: CASRPQGNEQFF

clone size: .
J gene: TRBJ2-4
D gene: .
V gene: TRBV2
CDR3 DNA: TGTGCCAGCAGTGTCCGGGGACCAGGAGCCAAAAACATTCAGTACTTC
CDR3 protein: CASSVRGPGAKNIQYF

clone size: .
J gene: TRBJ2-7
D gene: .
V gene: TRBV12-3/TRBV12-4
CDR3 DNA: TGTGCCAGCAGTGCTAGCGTAATCTACGAGCAGTACTTC
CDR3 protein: CASSASVIYEQYF

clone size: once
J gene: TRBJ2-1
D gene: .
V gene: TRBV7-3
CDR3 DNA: TGTGCCAGCAGCTTAAAACTCGGAGTTGGGACACTCCCTAATGAGCAGTTCTTC
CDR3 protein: CASSLKLGVGTLPNEQFF

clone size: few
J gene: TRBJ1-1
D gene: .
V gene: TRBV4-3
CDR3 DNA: TGCGCCAGCAGCCAAGTGTCGGCTTTCTTT
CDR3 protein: CASSQVSAFF

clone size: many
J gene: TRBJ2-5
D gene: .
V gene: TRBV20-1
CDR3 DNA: TGCAGTGCTGGCGGTGAGACCCAGTACTTC
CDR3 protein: CSAGGETQYF

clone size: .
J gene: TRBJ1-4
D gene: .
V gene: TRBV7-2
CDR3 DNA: TGTGCCAGCAGCTTAGTTAACAGGGACGAAAAACTGTTTTTT
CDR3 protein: CASSLVNRDEKLFF

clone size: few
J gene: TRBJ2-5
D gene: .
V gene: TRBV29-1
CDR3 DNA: TGCAGCGTTGGGCAGGGCGTAGAGGAGACCCAGTACTTC
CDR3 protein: CSVGQGVEETQYF

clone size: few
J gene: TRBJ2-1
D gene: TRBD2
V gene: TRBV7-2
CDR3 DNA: TGTGCCAGCAGCTTTTATCGGGGGGGGTACAATGAGCAGTTCTTC
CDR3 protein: CASSFYRGGYNEQFF

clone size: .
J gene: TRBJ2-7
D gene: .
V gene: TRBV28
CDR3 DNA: TGTGCCAGCATTGCGCGGGCAGGACGGGGAAGCTACGAGCAGTACTTC
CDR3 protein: CASIARAGRGSYEQYF

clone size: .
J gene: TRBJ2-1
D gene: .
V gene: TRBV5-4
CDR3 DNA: TGTGCCAGCAGCAGGATAGGTGAGCAGTTCTTC
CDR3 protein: CASSRIGEQFF

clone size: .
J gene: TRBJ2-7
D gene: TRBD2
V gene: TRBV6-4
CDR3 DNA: TGTGCCAGCAGTGACTCGAAGCGGGGCACCGCCTACGAGCAGTACTTC
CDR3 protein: CASSDSKRGTAYEQYF

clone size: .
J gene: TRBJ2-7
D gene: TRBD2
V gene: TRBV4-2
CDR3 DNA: TGTGCCAGCAGCCCGAAGCGGGGGGGGGACTACGAGCAGTACTTC
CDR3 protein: CASSPKRGGDYEQYF

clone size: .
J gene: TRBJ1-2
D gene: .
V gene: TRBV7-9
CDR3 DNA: TGTGCCAGCAGCTTACCACAGATAAACTATGGCTACACCTTC
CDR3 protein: CASSLPQINYGYTF

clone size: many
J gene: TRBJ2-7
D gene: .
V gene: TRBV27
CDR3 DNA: TGTGCCAGCAGTTTACAGGGGATCTCCTACGAGCAGTACTTC
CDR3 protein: CASSLQGISYEQYF

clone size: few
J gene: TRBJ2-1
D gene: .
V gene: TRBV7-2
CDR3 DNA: TGTGCCAGCAGCTCCCCGATGAACAATGAGCAGTTCTTC
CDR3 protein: CASSSPMNNEQFF

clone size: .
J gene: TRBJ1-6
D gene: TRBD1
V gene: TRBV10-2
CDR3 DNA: TGCGCCAGCAGTTTCCTGGACAGGGGAGAAGCACCCCTCCACTTT
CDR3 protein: CASSFLDRGEAPLHF

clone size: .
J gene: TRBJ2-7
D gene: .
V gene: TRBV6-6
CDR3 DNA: TGTGCCAGCAGTTACATGGGTAGCGAGCAGTACTTC
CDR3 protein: CASSYMGSEQYF

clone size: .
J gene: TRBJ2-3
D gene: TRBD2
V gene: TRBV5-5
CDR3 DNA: TGTGCCAGCAGCTTGACTAGCGGGGGGGCCACTCCGAATACGCAGTATTTT
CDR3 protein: CASSLTSGGATPNTQYF

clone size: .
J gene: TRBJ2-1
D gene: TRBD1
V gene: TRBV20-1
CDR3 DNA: TGCAGTGCTAGAGATCCCCTGGACAGGGACGGTGAGCAGTTCTTC
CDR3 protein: CSARDPLDRDGEQFF

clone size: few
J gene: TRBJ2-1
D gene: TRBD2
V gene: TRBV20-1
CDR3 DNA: TGCAGTGCTAGAGATCGTCTAGCGGGGGGGTCCTACAATGAGCAGTTCTTC
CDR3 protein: CSARDRLAGGSYNEQFF

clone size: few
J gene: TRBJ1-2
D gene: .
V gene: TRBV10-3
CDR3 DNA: TGTGCCATCAGAGTCCAGGGAGTCGACTATGGCTACACCTTC
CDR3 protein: CAIRVQGVDYGYTF

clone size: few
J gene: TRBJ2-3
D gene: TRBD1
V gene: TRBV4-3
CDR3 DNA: TGCGCCAGCAGCCAAGATGGGGCAGGGGGCCCAGATACGCAGTATTTT
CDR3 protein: CASSQDGAGGPDTQYF

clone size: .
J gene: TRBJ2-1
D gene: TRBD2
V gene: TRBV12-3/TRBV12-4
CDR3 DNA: TGTGCCAGCAGTTCTCCGGGACTAGCGGTGAGATTATACATTGAGCAGTTCTTC
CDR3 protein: CASSSPGLAVRLYIEQFF

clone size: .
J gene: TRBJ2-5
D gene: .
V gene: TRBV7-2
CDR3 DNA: TGTGCCAGCAGTCAGAGGGGGTTTGAGACCCAGTACTTC
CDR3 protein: CASSQRGFETQYF

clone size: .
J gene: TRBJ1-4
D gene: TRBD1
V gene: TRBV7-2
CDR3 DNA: TGTGCCAGCAGACCTTCCGGGACAGTGAATGAAAAACTGTTTTTT
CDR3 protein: CASRPSGTVNEKLFF

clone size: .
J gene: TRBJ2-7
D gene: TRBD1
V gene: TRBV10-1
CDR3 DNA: TGCGCCAGCAGTCCTGGGGACAGGGGAGGCTCCTACGAGCAGTACTTC
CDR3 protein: CASSPGDRGGSYEQYF

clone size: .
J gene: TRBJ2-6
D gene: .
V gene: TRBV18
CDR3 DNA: TGTGCCAGCTCACCACCCCGGCAGGGATCTGCTGGGGCCAACGTCCTGACTTTC
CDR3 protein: CASSPPRQGSAGANVLTF

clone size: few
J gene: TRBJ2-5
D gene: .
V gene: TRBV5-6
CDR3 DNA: TGTGCCAGCAGCACCAAGGGTTTCCGTCTGGGAGAGACCCAGTACTTC
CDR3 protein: CASSTKGFRLGETQYF

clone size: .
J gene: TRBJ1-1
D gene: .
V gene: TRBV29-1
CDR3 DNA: TGCAGCGTGTCACACCGGGGCGCTGAAGCTTTCTTT
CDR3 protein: CSVSHRGAEAFF

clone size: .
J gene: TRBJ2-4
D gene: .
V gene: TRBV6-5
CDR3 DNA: TGTGCCAGCAGCTCAGGGGACTTAAACATTCAGTACTTC
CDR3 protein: CASSSGDLNIQYF

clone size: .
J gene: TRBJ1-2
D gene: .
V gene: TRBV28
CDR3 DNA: TGTGCCAGCAAAAAGACTGCTAGGGGCTACACCTTC
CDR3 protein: CASKKTARGYTF

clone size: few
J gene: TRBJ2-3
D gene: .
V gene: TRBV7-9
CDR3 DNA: TGTGCCAGCAGCTTGTTTCCATCCCTTAGCACAGATACGCAGTATTTT
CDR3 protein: CASSLFPSLSTDTQYF

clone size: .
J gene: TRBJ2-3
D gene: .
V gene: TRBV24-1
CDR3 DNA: TGTGCCACCTGTAGTAGCACAGATACGCAGTATTTT
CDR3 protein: CATCSSTDTQYF

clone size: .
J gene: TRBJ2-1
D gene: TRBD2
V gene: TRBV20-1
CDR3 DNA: TGCAGTGCTAGAGACCGTAGCGGGATCTACAATGAGCAGTTCTTC
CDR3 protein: CSARDRSGIYNEQFF

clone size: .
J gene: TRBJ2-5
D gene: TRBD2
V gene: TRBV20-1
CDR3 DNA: TGCAGTGCTCCAAAGCGGGGAGAGGAGACCCAGTACTTC
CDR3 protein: CSAPKRGEETQYF

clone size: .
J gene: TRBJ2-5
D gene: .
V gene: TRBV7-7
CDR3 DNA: TGTGCTAGCAGCTTAAGGGTCAGGGGTAAAGAGACCCAGTACTTC
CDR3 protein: CASSLRVRGKETQYF

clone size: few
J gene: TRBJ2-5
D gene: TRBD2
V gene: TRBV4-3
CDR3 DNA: TGCGCCAGCAGCCAAGATGGGGTTCGAGCGGGGGAGATCCAAGAGACCCAGTACTTC
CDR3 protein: CASSQDGVRAGEIQETQYF

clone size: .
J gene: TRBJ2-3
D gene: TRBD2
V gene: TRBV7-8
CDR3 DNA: TGTGCCAGCAGCTTAGTAAGGGTGGCTACTAGCGGGGGTAGCACAGATACGCAGTATTTT
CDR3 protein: CASSLVRVATSGGSTDTQYF

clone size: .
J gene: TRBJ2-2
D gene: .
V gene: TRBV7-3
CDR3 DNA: TGTGCCAGCGGCCCCGGGGGCTCGAACACCGGGGAGCTGTTTTTT
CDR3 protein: CASGPGGSNTGELFF